This TCR beta chain comes out of a study of read filtering for tumor transcriptome and immune sequencing. Whole-study results and caveats: This fraction held mixed bone marrow immune cells after CD138-negative sorting.

Notes on this clonotype: Its antigen is unknown.

The library was built from about 400 ng RNA with molecular barcoded adaptors for alpha/delta and beta/gamma chains. TCRdb re-analysed the reads in MiXCR, keeping a single row per CDR3 protein. The data show 60,000 or so distinct CDR3 sequences, with around 20% seen just once and around 9.9% held by the top ten. Trimming left V 2 bases short and J 8 bases short, with 15 bases between. This CDR3 contains 15 residues. Looked up from germline, CDR1 is MGHRA and CDR2 is YSYEKL. This TCR was sampled from a donor at least 40 years old with multiple myeloma. The gene calls are TRBV4-1 and TRBJ1-4; TRBD1 might be the D (5 bases). The sequencing sample was made of a population of CD138-negative cells sorted from bone marrow. The CDR3 loop is CASSQPSGNREKLFF. The CDR3 DNA reads as TGCGCCAGCAGCCAACCGTCAGGGAATCGAGAAAAACTGTTTTTT.